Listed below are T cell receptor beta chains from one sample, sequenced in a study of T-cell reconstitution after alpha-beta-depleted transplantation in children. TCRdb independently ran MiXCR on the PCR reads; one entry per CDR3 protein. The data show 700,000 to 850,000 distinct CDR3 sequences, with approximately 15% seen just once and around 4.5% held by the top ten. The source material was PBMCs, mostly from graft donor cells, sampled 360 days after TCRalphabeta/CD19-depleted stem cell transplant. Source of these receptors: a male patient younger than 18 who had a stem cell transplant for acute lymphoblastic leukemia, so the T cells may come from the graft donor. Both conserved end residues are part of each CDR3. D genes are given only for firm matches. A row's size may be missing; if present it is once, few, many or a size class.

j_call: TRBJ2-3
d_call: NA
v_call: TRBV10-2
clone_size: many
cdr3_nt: TGCGCCAGCAGTGATGGGACCCATTCATTAGATACGCAGTATTTT
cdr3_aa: CASSDGTHSLDTQYF

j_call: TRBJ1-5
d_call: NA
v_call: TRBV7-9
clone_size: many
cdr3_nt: TGTGCCAGCAGCCCCGCCCTGGGGTACCCACGGCATTTT
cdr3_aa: CASSPALGYPRHF

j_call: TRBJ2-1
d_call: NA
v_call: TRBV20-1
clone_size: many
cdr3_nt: TGCAGTGCTATCCGGAGATACAATGAGCAGTTCTTC
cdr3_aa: CSAIRRYNEQFF

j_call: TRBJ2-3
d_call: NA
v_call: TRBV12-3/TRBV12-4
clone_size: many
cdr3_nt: TGTGCCAGCATTTCGGGAGCCTACGATACGCAGTATTTT
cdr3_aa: CASISGAYDTQYF

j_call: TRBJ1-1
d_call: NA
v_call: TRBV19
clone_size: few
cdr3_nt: TGTGCCAGTAGAGAAGGGAGGGACACTGAAGCTTTCTTT
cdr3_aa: CASREGRDTEAFF

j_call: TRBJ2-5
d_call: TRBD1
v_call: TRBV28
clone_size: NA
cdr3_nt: TGTGCCAGCAGTTTCGTCAGGGGGAGCCAGTACTTC
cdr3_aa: CASSFVRGSQYF

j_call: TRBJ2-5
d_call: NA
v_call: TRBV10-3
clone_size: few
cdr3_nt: TGTGCCATCAGTGAGCCGTCTGGTGGGCGGGGGCGTCAAGAGACCCAGTACTTC
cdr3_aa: CAISEPSGGRGRQETQYF

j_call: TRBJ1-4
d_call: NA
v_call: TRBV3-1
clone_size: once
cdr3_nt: TGTGCCAGCAGCCAAGCCCCCCAGGGGTCTAATGAAAAACTGTTTTTT
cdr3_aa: CASSQAPQGSNEKLFF

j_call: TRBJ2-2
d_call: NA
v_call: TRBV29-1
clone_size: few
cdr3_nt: TGCAGCGTTTTCATCCCACGGGCGGCCGGGGAGCTGTTTTTT
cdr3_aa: CSVFIPRAAGELFF

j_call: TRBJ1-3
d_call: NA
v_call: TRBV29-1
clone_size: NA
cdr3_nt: TGCAGCGCCGAAATCTCTGGAAACACCATATATTTT
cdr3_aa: CSAEISGNTIYF